This passage covers 22 T cell receptor beta chains from one sample sequenced in a study of blood T cell repertoires in COVID-19. Measured with immunoSEQ multiplex PCR; TCRdb has only the in-frame clones, and not every one. This sample has 40,000 to 55,000 clones, with 70% to 90% found just once. Sequenced material: peripheral blood. The receptors shown here come from a man aged 45-65 years with active COVID-19.

The chain has TRBV19 and TRBJ1-5; TRBD1 agrees at 7 bases. Germline-derived CDR1 and CDR2 are LNHDA and SQIVND (reference sequence). The V segment lost 6 bases and the J segment 11 bases; nucleotides outside the gene matches: 7. The CDR3 loop spans 12 amino acids. CDR3 loop: CASSPQGGAQHF. CDR3 nucleotides: TGTGCCAGTAGCCCCCAGGGGGGAGCCCAGCATTTT.

The chain employs TRBV27 and TRBJ1-2; D might be TRBD1 (6 bases). CDR3 size: 15 residues. Germline values: CDR1 MNHEY, CDR2 SMNVEV (reference sequence). V dropped 7 bases and J dropped 8 bases, with 23 bases sitting between them. DNA of the CDR3: TGTGCCAGCACCACCCTTGGAGGGGGGGCTAGGGGCTACACCTTC. The encoded protein is CASTTLGGGARGYTF.

CDR3 loop: CASSSTPRSAYEQYF. In DNA form, the CDR3 reads TGTGCCAGCAGCTCTACTCCCCGTTCGGCCTACGAGCAGTACTTC. The chain has TRBV11-2 and TRBJ2-7; D not resolved. Trimming pared 4 bases from V and 2 bases from J, leaving 15 bases between. Germline CDR1 is SGHAT and CDR2 is FQNNGV. The CDR3 consists of 15 residues. Complete variable domain (other parts from reference TRBV11-2 and TRBJ2-7): EAGVAQSPRYKIIEKRQSVAFWCNPISGHATLYWYQQILGQGPKLLIQFQNNGVVDDSQLPKDRFSAERLKGVDSTLKIQPAKLEDSAVYLCASSSTPRSAYEQYFGPGTRLTVT.

V and J are TRBV19 and TRBJ1-5; D is unclear. V was shortened by 9 bases and J by 5 bases, with 20 bases between the two germline ends. CDR3 length equals 15 residues. Germline V gene lookup returns CDR1 LNHDA and CDR2 SQIVND (reference sequence). DNA of the CDR3: TGTGCCAGCAACCGACCCGGGAGAAGCGATCAGCCCCAGCATTTT. Translating it yields CASNRPGRSDQPQHF.

The V and J genes are TRBV19 and TRBJ2-3; D ambiguous. Germline CDR1 and CDR2: LNHDA and SQIVND (reference sequence). V was cut by 5 bases and J by 3 bases, with 12 bases left in between. The CDR3 runs to 14 residues. The CDR3 is CASSVKLGTDTQYF. CDR3 DNA: TGTGCCAGTAGTGTGAAACTCGGGACAGATACGCAGTATTTT.

V gene TRBV4-1 combines with J gene TRBJ2-3; 7 bases line up with TRBD2. CDR3 length equals 16 residues. The V gene end was trimmed by 4 bases and the J gene end by 0 bases; junction bases not matched to a gene: 7. Germline assignment: CDR1 MGHRA and CDR2 YSYEKL. The CDR3 DNA sequence: TGCGCCAGCAGCCGAAAGCAAGCGGGGAGCACAGATACGCAGTATTTT. Amino acids: CASSRKQAGSTDTQYF.

The rearrangement joins TRBV25-1 to TRBJ2-1; 12 bases match TRBD1. The CDR3 is 16 residues long. V dropped 4 bases and J dropped 9; count of bases not matched to a gene: 10. Per germline, CDR1 MGHDK and CDR2 SYGVNS. This CDR3 is CASSAPGTGGLAEQFF. For the CDR3, the DNA is TGTGCCAGCAGTGCCCCCGGGACAGGGGGCCTCGCTGAGCAGTTCTTC.

This clone appeared a single time. The gene calls are TRBV11-1 and TRBJ2-1, with D possibly being TRBD2 (5 bases). The CDR3 length is 15 residues. Germline lookup yields CDR1 SGHAT and CDR2 FQDESV (reference sequence). The V end was cut by 0 bases, the J end by 2 bases, with 8 bases between. The CDR3 nucleotides read TGTGCCAGCAGCTTAGCGGGAGCCACCTACAATGAGCAGTTCTTC. Translation: CASSLAGATYNEQFF.

The genes are TRBV5-4 and TRBJ1-3; 9 nucleotides match TRBD1. The germline gives CDR1 SGHNT, CDR2 YYREEE (reference sequence). CDR3 length equals 15 residues. The J segment lost 2 bases and the V segment lost 4 bases, leaving 4 bases of the junction unmatched. DNA of the CDR3: TGTGCCAGCAGCGTTGACAGGGGGACTGGAAACACCATATATTTT. Translated, it gives CASSVDRGTGNTIYF. Drawing the rest from reference TRBV5-4 and TRBJ1-3, the complete variable domain is ETGVTQSPTHLIKTRGQQVTLRCSSQSGHNTVSWYQQALGQGPQFIFQYYREEENGRGNFPPRFSGLQFPNYSSELNVNALELDDSALYLCASSVDRGTGNTIYFGEGSWLTVV.

This clone was found once. The V and J genes are TRBV3-1 (or the pseudogene TRBV3-2) and TRBJ2-3, with 13 bases fitting TRBD2. Unmatched junction bases numbered 0, after V lost 4 bases and J lost 5 bases. Per the germline V gene, CDR1 is LGHDT and CDR2 is YNNKEL (reference sequence). The CDR3 contains 14 residues. Here the CDR3 DNA reads TGTGCCAGCAGCCGGACTAGCGGGGGAGATACGCAGTATTTT. Protein product: CASSRTSGGDTQYF.

This chain connects TRBV7-8 to TRBJ2-1, with 8 bases aligning to TRBD2. CDR1 is SGHVS and CDR2 is FQNEAQ in the germline V gene. With 3 bases clipped from V and 6 bases from J, the junction kept 10 bases outside the gene matches. This CDR3 region has 16 residues. CDR3 protein: CASSLSRAGGFNEQFF. The CDR3 DNA sequence: TGTGCCAGCAGCTTGTCCCGTGCGGGGGGATTCAATGAGCAGTTCTTC.

Comments on this clone: At the DNA level, this CDR3 is encoded by other sequences in the same sample as well. CDR3 protein: CASNAGRGGNEQFF. CDR3 in DNA: TGCGCCAGCAACGCGGGACGGGGGGGCAATGAGCAGTTCTTC. J is TRBJ2-1 and V is TRBV5-1, with 8 bases identical to TRBD2. Germline CDR1 SGHRS, CDR2 YFSETQ. Unmatched junction bases numbered 8, after V lost 6 bases and J lost 6 bases. This CDR3 has 14 residues.

V usage is TRBV4-3 and J usage is TRBJ2-5; 7 bases are shared with TRBD2. The CDR3 covers 18 residues. Unmatched junction bases numbered 11, after V lost 0 bases and J lost 1 base. The germline V gene encodes CDR1 LGHNA and CDR2 YSLEER. CDR3 in DNA: TGCGCCAGCAGCCAAGAAATCCGGAGCGGGGCACGCCAAGAGACCCAGTACTTC. It codes for CASSQEIRSGARQETQYF.

The chain's CDR3 is CASSDRQGSGEKLFF. CDR3 coding DNA: TGCGCCAGCAGCGACCGACAGGGGTCAGGTGAAAAACTGTTTTTT. The genes are TRBV5-1 and TRBJ1-4, with TRBD1 matching 8 bases. This CDR3 is built from 15 residues. V dropped 4 bases and J dropped 7; count of bases not matched to a gene: 9. Per germline, CDR1 SGHRS and CDR2 YFSETQ.

The chain has TRBV28 and TRBJ1-5, with TRBD1 as a possible D gene (5 bases). Germline V gene lookup returns CDR1 MDHEN and CDR2 SYDVKM. Trimming cost V 2 bases and J 2 bases, with 10 bases left between them. The CDR3 covers 15 residues. CDR3 sequence reads: CASSLTLGGNQPQHF. The CDR3 DNA follows: TGTGCCAGCAGTTTAACTCTAGGGGGCAATCAGCCCCAGCATTTT.

The chain employs TRBV4-3 and TRBJ1-5; 7 nucleotides match TRBD1. With V trimmed by 3 bases and J by 6 bases, 8 bases remained unmatched. The V gene's germline CDR1 is LGHNA and CDR2 YSLEER. The CDR3 totals 15 residues. CDR3 in amino acids: CASSQAQGYGQPQHF. CDR3 bases: TGCGCCAGCAGCCAGGCACAGGGGTACGGTCAGCCCCAGCATTTT.

The table lists this clone with a count of one. For the CDR3, the DNA is TGTGCCAGCAGCTCAGGGGTCTTGGGCTCAAATTCACCCCTCCACTTT. Amino acids: CASSSGVLGSNSPLHF. The chain employs TRBV5-4 and TRBJ1-6; weak D call: TRBD1 (6 bases). CDR1 SGHNT and CDR2 YYREEE come from the germline V gene (reference sequence). V was cut by 3 bases and J by 7 bases, with 17 bases left in between. CDR3 length: 16 amino acids.

The genes are TRBV5-6 and TRBJ1-2, with a tentative D call TRBD1 (6 bases). This CDR3 is 13 amino acids long. Trimming removed 4 bases at V and 3 bases at J, with 10 bases between. Germline V CDR1 and CDR2: SGHDT, YYEEEE. DNA for the CDR3: TGTGCCAGCAGCACAGGGTTTTACTATGGCTACACCTTC. It encodes CASSTGFYYGYTF. The complete variable domain, with remaining parts taken from reference TRBV5-6 and TRBJ1-2, reads DAGVTQSPTHLIKTRGQQVTLRCSPKSGHDTVSWYQQALGQGPQFIFQYYEEEERQRGNFPDRFSGHQFPNYSSELNVNALLLGDSALYLCASSTGFYYGYTFGSGTRLTVV.

The V gene is TRBV3-1 (or the pseudogene TRBV3-2), the J gene TRBJ2-1, with TRBD2 matching over 9 bases. Looked up from germline, CDR1 is LGHDT and CDR2 is YNNKEL (reference sequence). Trimming cost V 3 bases and J 4 bases; bases outside gene matches: 4. The CDR3 spans 15 residues. This CDR3 is CASSHRAGGYNEQFF. CDR3 nucleotides: TGTGCCAGCAGCCACCGAGCGGGGGGATACAATGAGCAGTTCTTC.

This rearrangement joins TRBV5-1 to TRBJ2-1; D unclear. The germline V and J ends were trimmed by 4 bases and 7 bases, with 9 bases remaining between them. Germline CDR1 is SGHRS and CDR2 is YFSETQ. This CDR3 has 12 amino acids. The CDR3 DNA reads TGCGCCAGCAGCCTTCCTACGAATGAGCAGTTCTTC. Its translation is CASSLPTNEQFF.

The chain carries TRBV7-9 and TRBJ2-7; a weak D match, TRBD1 (6 bases). CDR3 length: 14 residues. V gave up 5 bases and J gave up 3 bases, with 14 bases separating them. Germline V CDR1 and CDR2: SEHNR, FQNEAQ (reference sequence). In DNA form, the CDR3 reads TGTGCCAGCAGCCCCGGACAGTCTTTCTACGAGCAGTACTTC. Protein: CASSPGQSFYEQYF.

The chain uses TRBV19 and TRBJ2-1; possibly TRBD2 for D (6 bases). The CDR3 is made up of 14 amino acids. V lost 1 base and J 4 bases, leaving 8 bases between the germline ends. The V gene's germline CDR1 is LNHDA and CDR2 SQIVND (reference sequence). This CDR3 reads CASSIVGTYNEQFF. The CDR3 nucleotides read TGTGCCAGTAGTATAGTAGGGACTTACAATGAGCAGTTCTTC.